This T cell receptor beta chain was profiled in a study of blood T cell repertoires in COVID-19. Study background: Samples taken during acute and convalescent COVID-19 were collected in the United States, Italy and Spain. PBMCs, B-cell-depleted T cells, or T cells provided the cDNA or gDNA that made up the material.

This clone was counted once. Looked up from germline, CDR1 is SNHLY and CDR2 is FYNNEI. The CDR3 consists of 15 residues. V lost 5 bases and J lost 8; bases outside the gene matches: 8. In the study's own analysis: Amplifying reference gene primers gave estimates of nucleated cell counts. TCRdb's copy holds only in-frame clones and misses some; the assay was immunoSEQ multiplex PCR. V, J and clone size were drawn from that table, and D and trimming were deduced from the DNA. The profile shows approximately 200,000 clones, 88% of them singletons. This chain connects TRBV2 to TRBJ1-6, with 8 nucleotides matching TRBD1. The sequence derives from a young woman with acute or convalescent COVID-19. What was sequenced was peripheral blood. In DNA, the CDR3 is TGTGCCAGCAGTCCAATGACAGGGGCCTATTCACCCCTCCACTTT. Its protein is CASSPMTGAYSPLHF.